This T cell receptor beta chain was obtained from a study of cytomegalovirus exposure and HLA in healthy donors. Use of 60 Vbeta and 13 Jbeta primers characterized the PCR. Measured with immunoSEQ multiplex PCR; TCRdb has only the in-frame clones, and not every one. Counted here are about 240,000 clones, 70% to 90% occurring once; the ten biggest clones make up 0.2% to 0.25%. Germline V CDR1 and CDR2: SGHTA, FQGNSA. Trimming left V 2 bases short and J 4 bases short, with 7 bases between. This CDR3 has 13 amino acids. Study observations and caveats: Most likely, a cluster of highly shared sequence variants arose as a sequencing artifact. Among TCR beta chains, those listed as cytomegalovirus-associated numbered roughly 150. With DRB1 most and HLA-C fewest, TCR association rates differed between HLA loci in a later analysis.

This clone was counted a single time. Its antigen is unidentified. The TCR comes from a girl aged 2-9 years in good health and CMV-seronegative. Sequenced input: PBMCs. V gene TRBV7-2 combines with J gene TRBJ2-3; TRBD1 might be the D (6 bases). This CDR3 is CASSLQGPDTQYF. CDR3 bases: TGTGCCAGCAGCTTACAGGGGCCAGATACGCAGTATTTT.